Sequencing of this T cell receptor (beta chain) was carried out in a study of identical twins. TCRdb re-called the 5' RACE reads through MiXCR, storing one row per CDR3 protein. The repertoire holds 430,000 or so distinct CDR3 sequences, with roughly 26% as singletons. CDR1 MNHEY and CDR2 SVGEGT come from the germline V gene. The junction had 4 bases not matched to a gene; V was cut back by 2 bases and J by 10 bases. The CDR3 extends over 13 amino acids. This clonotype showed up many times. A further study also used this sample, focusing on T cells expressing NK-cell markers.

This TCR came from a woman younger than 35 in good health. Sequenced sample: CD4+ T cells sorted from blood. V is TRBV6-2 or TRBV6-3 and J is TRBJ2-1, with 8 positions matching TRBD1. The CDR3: CASSYGQGGEQFF. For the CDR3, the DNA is TGTGCCAGCAGTTACGGACAGGGTGGGGAGCAGTTCTTC.